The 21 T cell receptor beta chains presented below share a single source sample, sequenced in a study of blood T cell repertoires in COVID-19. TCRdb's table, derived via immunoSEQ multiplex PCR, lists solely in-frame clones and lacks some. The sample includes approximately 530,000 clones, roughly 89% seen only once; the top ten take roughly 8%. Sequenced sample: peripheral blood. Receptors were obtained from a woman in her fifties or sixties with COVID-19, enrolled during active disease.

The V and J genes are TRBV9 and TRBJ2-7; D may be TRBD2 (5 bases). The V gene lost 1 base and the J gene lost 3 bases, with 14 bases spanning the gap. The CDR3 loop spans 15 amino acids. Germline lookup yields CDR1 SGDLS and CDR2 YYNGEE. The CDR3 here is CASSVYSEILYEQYF. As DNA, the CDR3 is TGTGCCAGCAGCGTATATAGCGAGATCCTCTACGAGCAGTACTTC.

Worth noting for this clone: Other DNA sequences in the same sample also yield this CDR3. Here the CDR3 DNA reads TGTGCCTGGAGTGAAGGGGATCAGCCCCAGCATTTT. It is translated as CAWSEGDQPQHF. The rearrangement uses TRBV30 and TRBJ1-5, with a possible D match to TRBD1 (5 bases). V was shortened by 1 base and J by 5 bases, with 6 bases between the two germline ends. Germline CDR1 GTSNPN, CDR2 SVGIG (reference sequence). The CDR3 spans 12 residues. The full variable domain, completed using reference TRBV30 and TRBJ1-5, is SQTIHQWPATLVQPVGSPLSLECTVEGTSNPNLYWYRQAAGRGLQLLFYSVGIGQISSEVPQNLSASRPQDRQFILSSKKLLLSDSGFYLCAWSEGDQPQHFGDGTRLSIL.

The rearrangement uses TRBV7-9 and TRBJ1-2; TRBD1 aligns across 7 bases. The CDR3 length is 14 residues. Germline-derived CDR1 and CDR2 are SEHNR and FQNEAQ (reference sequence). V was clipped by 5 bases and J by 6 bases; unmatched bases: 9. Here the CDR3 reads CASSRTGRVDGYTF. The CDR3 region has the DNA TGTGCCAGCAGCAGGACAGGACGTGTTGATGGCTACACCTTC.

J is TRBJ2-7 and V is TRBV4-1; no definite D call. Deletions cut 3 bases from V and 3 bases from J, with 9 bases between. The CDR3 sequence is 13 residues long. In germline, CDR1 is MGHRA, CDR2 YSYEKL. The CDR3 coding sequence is TGCGCCAGCAGCCAGCCAACAGTCTACGAGCAGTACTTC. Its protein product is CASSQPTVYEQYF.

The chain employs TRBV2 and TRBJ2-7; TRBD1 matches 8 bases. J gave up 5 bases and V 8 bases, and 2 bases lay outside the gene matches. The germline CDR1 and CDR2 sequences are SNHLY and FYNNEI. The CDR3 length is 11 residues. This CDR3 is CASWTGNEQYF. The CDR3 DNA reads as TGTGCCAGCTGGACAGGGAACGAGCAGTACTTC.

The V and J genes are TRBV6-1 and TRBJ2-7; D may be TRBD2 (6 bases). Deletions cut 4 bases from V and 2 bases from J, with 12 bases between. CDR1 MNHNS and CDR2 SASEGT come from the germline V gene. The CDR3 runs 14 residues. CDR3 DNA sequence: TGTGCCAGCAGTGTAGCGGCTTACACCTACGAGCAGTACTTC. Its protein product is CASSVAAYTYEQYF.

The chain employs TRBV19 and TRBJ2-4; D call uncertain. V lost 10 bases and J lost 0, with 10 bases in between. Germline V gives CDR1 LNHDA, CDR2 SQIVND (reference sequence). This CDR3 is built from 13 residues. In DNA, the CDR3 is TGTGCCAACATGGTCCGAGCCAAAAACATTCAGTACTTC. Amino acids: CANMVRAKNIQYF.

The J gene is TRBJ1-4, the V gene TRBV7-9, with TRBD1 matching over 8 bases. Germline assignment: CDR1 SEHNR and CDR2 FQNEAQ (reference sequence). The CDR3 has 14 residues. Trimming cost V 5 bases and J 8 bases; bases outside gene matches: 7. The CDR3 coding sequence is TGTGCCAGCAGCGTGAGGACAGGGAACGAAAAACTGTTTTTT. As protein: CASSVRTGNEKLFF.

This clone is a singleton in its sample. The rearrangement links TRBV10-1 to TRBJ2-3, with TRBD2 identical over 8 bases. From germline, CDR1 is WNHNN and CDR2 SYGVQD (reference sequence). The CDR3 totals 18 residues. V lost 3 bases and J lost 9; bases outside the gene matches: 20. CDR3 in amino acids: CASSDSGQPGLGLGTQYF. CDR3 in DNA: TGCGCCAGCAGTGACTCGGGGCAACCGGGACTAGGTCTTGGCACGCAGTATTTT.

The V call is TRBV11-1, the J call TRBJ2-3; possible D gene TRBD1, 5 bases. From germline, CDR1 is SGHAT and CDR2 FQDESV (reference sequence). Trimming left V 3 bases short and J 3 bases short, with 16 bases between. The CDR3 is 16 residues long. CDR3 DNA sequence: TGTGCCAGCAGCTTCCTGGGGCCGGGCGGTACAGATACGCAGTATTTT. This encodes CASSFLGPGGTDTQYF.

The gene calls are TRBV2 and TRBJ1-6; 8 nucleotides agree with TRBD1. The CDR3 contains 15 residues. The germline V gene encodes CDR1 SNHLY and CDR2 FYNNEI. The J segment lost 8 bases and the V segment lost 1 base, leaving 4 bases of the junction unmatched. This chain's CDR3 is CASSEGQGRYSPLHF. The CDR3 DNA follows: TGTGCCAGCAGTGAAGGACAGGGGCGATATTCACCCCTCCACTTT.

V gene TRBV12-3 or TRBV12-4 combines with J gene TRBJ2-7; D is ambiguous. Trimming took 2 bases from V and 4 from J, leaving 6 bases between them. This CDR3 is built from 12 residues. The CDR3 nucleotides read TGTGCCAGCAGTTTATCCCTTTACGAGCAGTACTTC. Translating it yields CASSLSLYEQYF.

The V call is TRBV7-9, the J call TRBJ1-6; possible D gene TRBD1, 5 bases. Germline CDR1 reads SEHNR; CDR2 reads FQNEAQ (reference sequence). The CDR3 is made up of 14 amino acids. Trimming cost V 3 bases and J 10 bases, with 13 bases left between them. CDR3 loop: CASSFPRKGSPLHF. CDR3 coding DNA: TGTGCCAGCAGCTTCCCCCGGAAGGGGTCACCCCTCCACTTT.

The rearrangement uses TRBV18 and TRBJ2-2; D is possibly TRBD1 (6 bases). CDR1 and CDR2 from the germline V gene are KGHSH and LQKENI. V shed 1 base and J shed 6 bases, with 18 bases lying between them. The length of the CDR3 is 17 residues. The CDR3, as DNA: TGTGCCAGCTCACCACGTTTAGGGGGTGTCCGGGCCGGGGAGCTGTTTTTT. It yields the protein CASSPRLGGVRAGELFF.

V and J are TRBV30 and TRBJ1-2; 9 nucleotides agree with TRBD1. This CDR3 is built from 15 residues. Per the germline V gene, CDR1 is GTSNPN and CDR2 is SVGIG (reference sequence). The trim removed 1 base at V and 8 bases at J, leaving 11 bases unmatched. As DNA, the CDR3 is TGTGCCTGGAGTGATACAGGGGGCAGTCGGTTGGGCTACACCTTC. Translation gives CAWSDTGGSRLGYTF.

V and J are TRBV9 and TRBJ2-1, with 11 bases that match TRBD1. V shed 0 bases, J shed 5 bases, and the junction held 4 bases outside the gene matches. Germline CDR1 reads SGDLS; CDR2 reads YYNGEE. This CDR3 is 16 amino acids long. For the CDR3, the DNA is TGTGCCAGCAGCGTAGGGGACAGGGGGGAGGACAATGAGCAGTTCTTC. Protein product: CASSVGDRGEDNEQFF. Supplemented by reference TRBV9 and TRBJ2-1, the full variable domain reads DSGVTQTPKHLITATGQRVTLRCSPRSGDLSVYWYQQSLDQGLQFLIQYYNGEERAKGNILERFSAQQFPDLHSELNLSSLELGDSALYFCASSVGDRGEDNEQFFGPGTRLTVL.

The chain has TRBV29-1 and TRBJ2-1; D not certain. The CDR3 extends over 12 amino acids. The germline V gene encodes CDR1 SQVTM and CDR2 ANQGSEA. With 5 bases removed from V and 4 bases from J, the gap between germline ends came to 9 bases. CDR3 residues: CSVLIAYNEQFF. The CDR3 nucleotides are TGCAGCGTTCTAATAGCTTACAATGAGCAGTTCTTC.

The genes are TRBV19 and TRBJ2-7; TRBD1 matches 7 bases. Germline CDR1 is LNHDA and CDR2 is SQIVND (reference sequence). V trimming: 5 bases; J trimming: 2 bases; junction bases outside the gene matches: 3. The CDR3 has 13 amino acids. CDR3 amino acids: CASSDRATYEQYF. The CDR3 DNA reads TGTGCCAGTAGTGACAGGGCTACCTACGAGCAGTACTTC.

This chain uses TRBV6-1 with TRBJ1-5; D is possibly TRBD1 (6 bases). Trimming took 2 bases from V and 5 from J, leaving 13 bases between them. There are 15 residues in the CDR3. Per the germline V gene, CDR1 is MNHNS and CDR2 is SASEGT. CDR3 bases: TGTGCCAGCAGTGAATGGTCAGGGGCGCATCAGCCCCAGCATTTT. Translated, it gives CASSEWSGAHQPQHF.

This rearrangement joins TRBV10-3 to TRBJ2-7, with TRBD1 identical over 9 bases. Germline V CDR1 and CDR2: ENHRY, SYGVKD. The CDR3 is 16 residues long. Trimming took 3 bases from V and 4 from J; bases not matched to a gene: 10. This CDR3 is CAISDSLQGARYEQYF. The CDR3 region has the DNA TGTGCCATCAGTGACTCCCTACAGGGGGCGCGATACGAGCAGTACTTC.

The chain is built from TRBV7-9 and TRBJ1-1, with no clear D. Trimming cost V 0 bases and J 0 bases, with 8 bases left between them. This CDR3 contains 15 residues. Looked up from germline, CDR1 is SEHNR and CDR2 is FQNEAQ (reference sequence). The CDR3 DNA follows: TGTGCCAGCAGCTTAGCGGCTCAAATGAACACTGAAGCTTTCTTT. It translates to CASSLAAQMNTEAFF.